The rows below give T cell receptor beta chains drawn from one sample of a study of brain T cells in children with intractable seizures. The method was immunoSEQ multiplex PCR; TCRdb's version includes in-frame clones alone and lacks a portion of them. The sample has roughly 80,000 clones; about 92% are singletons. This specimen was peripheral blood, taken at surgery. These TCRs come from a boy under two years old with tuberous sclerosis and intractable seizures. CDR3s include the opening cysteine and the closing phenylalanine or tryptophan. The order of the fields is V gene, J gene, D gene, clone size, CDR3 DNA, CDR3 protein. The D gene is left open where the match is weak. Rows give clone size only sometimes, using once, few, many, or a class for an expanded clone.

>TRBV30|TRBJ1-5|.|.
TGTGCCTGGAGTGAAGGGAGCAATCAGCCCCAGCATTTT
CAWSEGSNQPQHF
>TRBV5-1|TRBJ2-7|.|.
TGCGCCAGACTCCGGGACCCCTTTTACGAGCAGTACTTC
CARLRDPFYEQYF
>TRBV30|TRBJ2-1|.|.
TGTGCCTGGAGTGTACTGGGGAGCTTACTTTACAATGAGCAGTTCTTC
CAWSVLGSLLYNEQFF
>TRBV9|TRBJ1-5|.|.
TGTGCCAGCAGCCCTCTTAGCAATCAGCCCCAGCATTTT
CASSPLSNQPQHF
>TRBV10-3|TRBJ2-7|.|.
TGTGCCATCAGTGAGTCGGTCTCGGAGCAGTACTTC
CAISESVSEQYF
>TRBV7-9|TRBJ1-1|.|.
TGTGCCAGCAACATCCAGGGTGCTGGGGCTTTCTTT
CASNIQGAGAFF
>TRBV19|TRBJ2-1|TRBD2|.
TGTGCCAGTAGTTCACTAGCGGGAGGCCACAATGAGCAGTTCTTC
CASSSLAGGHNEQFF
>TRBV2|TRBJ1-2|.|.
TGTGCCAGCAGTGACAGGATCTATGGCTACACCTTC
CASSDRIYGYTF
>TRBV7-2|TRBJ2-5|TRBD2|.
TGTGCCAGCAGCTTATCGGTAGCGGGGGGCCAAGAGACCCAGTACTTC
CASSLSVAGGQETQYF
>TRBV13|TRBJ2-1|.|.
TGTGCCAGCAGCCCCAAGGGGGGGGGCGGTTACAATGAGCAGTTCTTC
CASSPKGGGGYNEQFF
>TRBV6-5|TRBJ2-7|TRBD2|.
TGTGCCAGCAGTTACACCGGGACTAGCGGGGGCGAGCAGTACTTC
CASSYTGTSGGEQYF
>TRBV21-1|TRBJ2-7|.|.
TGTGCCAGCAGCCCACTCTTATTTTTCCTCTCCTACGAGCAGTACTTC
CASSPLLFFLSYEQYF
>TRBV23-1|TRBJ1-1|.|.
TGCGCCAGCAGTCAATCGCCCGGGAACACTGAAGCTTTCTTT
CASSQSPGNTEAFF
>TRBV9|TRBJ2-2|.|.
TGTGCCAGCAGCGTAGTATCAGGATCGAACACCGGGGAGCTGTTTTTT
CASSVVSGSNTGELFF
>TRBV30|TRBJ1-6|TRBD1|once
TGTGCCTGGATGGGGGGACAGGATAATTCACCCCTCCACTTT
CAWMGGQDNSPLHF
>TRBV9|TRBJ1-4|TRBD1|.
TGTGCCAGCAGCGTTGGGACAGGGCTTGAAAAACTGTTTTTT
CASSVGTGLEKLFF
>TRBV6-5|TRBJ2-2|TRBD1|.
TGTGCCAGCAGTTACCCCGGACAGGGGGCCGCCGGGGAGCTGTTTTTT
CASSYPGQGAAGELFF
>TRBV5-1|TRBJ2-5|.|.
TGCGCCAGCAGCTCAACCGGAAAACTAGAGACCCAGTACTTC
CASSSTGKLETQYF
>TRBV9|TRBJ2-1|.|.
TGTGCCAGCAGCGTAGGGAGCGGTCAATACAATGAGCAGTTCTTC
CASSVGSGQYNEQFF
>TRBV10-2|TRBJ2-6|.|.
TGCGCCAGCAGTGAGTCTGCTGGGGCCAACGTCCTGACTTTC
CASSESAGANVLTF
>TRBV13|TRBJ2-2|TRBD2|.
TGTGCCAGCAGCTTAGGCCTTGGGGGAGGGCCTCTAACCGGGGAGCTGTTTTTT
CASSLGLGGGPLTGELFF
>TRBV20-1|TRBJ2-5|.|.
TGCAGTGCTGGGGACTGGGAGACCCAGTACTTC
CSAGDWETQYF
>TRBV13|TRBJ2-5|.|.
TGTGCCAGCAGCCAAAGGGGCCTAGGAACGGAGACCCAGTACTTC
CASSQRGLGTETQYF
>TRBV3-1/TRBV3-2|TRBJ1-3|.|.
TGTGCCAGCAGCCCCCGGGAAGGCCTCTCTGGAAACACCATATATTTT
CASSPREGLSGNTIYF
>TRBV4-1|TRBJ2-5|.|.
TGCGCCAGCAGCCTCGCCCCTACTTTGTACCAAGAGACCCAGTACTTC
CASSLAPTLYQETQYF
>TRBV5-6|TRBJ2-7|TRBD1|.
TGTGCCAGCAGCTTAAGGACAGGGAGAGACGAGCAGTACTTC
CASSLRTGRDEQYF
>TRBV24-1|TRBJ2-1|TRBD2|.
TGTGCCACCAGTGGGGCCGCAGCGGGAGGGGCCCTTGGGACTAGCGGATCCTACAATGAGCAGTTCTTC
CATSGAAAGGALGTSGSYNEQFF
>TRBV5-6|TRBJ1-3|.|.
TGTGCCAGCAGCTTGAGTAGGGGCGGCGGAAACACCATATATTTT
CASSLSRGGGNTIYF
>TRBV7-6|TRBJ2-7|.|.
TGTGCCAGCAGCTTAGAAACGATAGGCTACGAGCAGTACTTC
CASSLETIGYEQYF
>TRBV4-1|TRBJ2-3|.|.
TGCGCCAGCAGATACTGGGCAGGGAGCACAGATACGCAGTATTTT
CASRYWAGSTDTQYF
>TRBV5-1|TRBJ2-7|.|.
TGCGCCAGCAGCTTGTCAGGCCGAACCTACGAGCAGTACTTC
CASSLSGRTYEQYF
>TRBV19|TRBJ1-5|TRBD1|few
TGTGCCAGTATTCGCGGACAGGGAGAGCCCCAGCATTTT
CASIRGQGEPQHF
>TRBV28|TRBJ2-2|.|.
TGTGCCAGCAGTTTATTGCAGGGAGCCTACACCGGGGAGCTGTTTTTT
CASSLLQGAYTGELFF
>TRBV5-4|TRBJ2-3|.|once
TGTGCCAGCAGGGGGGGCGGTCCGAGGGCCACAGATACGCAGTATTTT
CASRGGGPRATDTQYF
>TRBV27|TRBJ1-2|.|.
TGTGCCAGCAGTTTACGGGGCGATAGGGGGAGGACGAATGGCTACACCTTC
CASSLRGDRGRTNGYTF
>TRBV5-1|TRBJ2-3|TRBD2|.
TGCGCCAGCAGCGCCGGGACTAGTTACACAGATACGCAGTATTTT
CASSAGTSYTDTQYF
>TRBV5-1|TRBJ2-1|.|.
TGCGCCAGCAGTTTCACCCAGGGGCGATATCCTTACAATGAGCAGTTCTTC
CASSFTQGRYPYNEQFF
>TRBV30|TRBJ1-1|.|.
TGTGCCTGGAACTCTGAGAGACATGAAGCTTTCTTT
CAWNSERHEAFF
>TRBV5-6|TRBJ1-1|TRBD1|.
TGTGCCAGCAGCTTGGCTCTGGGCTGGGGGACAGGTAACACTGAAGCTTTCTTT
CASSLALGWGTGNTEAFF
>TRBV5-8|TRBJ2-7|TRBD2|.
TGTGCCAGCAGCTTACTCGCTAGCGGCCTCTACGAGCAGTACTTC
CASSLLASGLYEQYF